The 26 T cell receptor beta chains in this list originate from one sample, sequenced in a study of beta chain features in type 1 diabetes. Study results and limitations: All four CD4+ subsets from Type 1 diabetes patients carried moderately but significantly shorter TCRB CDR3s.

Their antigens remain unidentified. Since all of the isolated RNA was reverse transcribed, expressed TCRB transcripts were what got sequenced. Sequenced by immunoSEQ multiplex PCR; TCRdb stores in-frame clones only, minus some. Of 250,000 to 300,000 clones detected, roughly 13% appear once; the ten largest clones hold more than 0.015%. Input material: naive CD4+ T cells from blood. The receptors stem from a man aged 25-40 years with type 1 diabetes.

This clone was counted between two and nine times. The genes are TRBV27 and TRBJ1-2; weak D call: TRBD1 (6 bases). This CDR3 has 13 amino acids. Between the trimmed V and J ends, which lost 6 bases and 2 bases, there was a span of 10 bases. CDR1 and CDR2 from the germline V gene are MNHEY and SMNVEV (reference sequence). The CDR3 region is CASRAQGNYGYTF. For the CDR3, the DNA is TGTGCCAGCAGGGCACAGGGAAACTATGGCTACACCTTC.

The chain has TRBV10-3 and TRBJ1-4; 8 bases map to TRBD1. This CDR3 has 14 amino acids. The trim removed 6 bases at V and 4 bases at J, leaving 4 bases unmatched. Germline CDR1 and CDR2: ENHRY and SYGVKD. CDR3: CAISDRGSNEKLFF. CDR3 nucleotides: TGTGCCATCAGCGACAGGGGAAGTAATGAAAAACTGTTTTTT.

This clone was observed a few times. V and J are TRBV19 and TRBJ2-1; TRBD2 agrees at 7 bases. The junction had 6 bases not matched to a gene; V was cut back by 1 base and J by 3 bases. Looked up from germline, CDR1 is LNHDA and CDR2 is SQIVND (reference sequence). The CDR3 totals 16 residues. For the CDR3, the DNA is TGTGCCAGTAGTATAGCCGCTAGCGGATACTACAATGAGCAGTTCTTC. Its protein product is CASSIAASGYYNEQFF.

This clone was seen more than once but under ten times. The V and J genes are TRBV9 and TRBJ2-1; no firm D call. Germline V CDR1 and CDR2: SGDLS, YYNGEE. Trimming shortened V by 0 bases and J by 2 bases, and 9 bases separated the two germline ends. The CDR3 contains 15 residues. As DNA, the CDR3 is TGTGCCAGCAGCGTAGACCAGGTCCCCTACAATGAGCAGTTCTTC. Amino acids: CASSVDQVPYNEQFF.

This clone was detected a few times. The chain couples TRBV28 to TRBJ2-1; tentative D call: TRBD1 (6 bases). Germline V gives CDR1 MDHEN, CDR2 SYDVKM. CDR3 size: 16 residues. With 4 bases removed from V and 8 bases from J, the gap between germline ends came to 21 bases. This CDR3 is CASSSNYPGAGDEQFF. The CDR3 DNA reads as TGTGCCAGCAGTTCTAACTATCCAGGGGCTGGCGATGAGCAGTTCTTC.

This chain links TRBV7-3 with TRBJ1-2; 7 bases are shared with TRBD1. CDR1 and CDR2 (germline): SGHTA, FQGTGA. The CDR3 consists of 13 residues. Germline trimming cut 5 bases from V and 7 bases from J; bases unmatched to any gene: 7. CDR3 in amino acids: CASSHRGDVGYTF. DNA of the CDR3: TGTGCCAGCAGCCACAGGGGCGATGTTGGCTACACCTTC.

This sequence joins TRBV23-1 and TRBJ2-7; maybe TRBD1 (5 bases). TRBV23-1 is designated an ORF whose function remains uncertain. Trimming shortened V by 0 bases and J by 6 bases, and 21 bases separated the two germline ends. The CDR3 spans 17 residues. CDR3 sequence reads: CASSQSGRQGLCVEQYF. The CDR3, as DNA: TGCGCCAGCAGTCAATCGGGGCGGCAGGGCCTCTGCGTCGAGCAGTACTTC.

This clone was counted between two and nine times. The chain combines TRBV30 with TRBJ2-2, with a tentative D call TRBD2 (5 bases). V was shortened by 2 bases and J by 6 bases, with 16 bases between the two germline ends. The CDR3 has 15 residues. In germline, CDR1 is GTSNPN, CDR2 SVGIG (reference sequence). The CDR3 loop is CAWSTWTGTAGELFF. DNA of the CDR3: TGTGCCTGGAGTACTTGGACTGGAACGGCCGGGGAGCTGTTTTTT. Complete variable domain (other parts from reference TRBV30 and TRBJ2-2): SQTIHQWPATLVQPVGSPLSLECTVEGTSNPNLYWYRQAAGRGLQLLFYSVGIGQISSEVPQNLSASRPQDRQFILSSKKLLLSDSGFYLCAWSTWTGTAGELFFGEGSRLTVL.

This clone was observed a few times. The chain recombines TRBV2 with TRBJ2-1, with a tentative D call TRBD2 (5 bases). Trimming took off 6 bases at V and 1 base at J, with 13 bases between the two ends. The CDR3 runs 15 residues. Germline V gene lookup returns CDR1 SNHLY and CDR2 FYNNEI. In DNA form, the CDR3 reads TGTGCCAGCAGGATCGGGGATTCTTCCTACAATGAGCAGTTCTTC. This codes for CASRIGDSSYNEQFF.

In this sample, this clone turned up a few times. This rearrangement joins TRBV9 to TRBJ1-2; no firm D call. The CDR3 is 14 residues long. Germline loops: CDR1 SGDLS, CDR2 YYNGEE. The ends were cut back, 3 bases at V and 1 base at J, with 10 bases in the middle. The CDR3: CASSGQSINYGYTF. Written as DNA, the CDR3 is TGTGCCAGCAGCGGCCAGTCCATTAACTATGGCTACACCTTC. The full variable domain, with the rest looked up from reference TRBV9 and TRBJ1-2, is DSGVTQTPKHLITATGQRVTLRCSPRSGDLSVYWYQQSLDQGLQFLIQYYNGEERAKGNILERFSAQQFPDLHSELNLSSLELGDSALYFCASSGQSINYGYTFGSGTRLTVV.

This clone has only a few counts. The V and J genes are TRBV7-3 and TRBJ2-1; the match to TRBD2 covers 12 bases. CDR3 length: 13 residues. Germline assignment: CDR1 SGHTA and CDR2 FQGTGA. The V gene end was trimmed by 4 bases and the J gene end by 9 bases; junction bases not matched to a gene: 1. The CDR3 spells CASSWTSGVEQFF. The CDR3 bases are TGTGCCAGCAGCTGGACTAGCGGGGTTGAGCAGTTCTTC.

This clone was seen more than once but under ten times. This chain's CDR3 is CSAGQGVYEQYF. The CDR3 nucleotides read TGCAGCGCCGGACAGGGGGTCTACGAGCAGTACTTC. This chain joins TRBV29-1 and TRBJ2-7; 10 bases match TRBD1. Losses at the gene ends were 7 bases for V and 3 bases for J; bases not matched to a gene: 3. The CDR3 has 12 residues. Germline CDR1 and CDR2: SQVTM and ANQGSEA.

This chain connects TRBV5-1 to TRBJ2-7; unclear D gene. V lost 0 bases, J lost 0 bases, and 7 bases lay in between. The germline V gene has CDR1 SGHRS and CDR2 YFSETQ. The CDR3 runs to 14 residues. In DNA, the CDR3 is TGCGCCAGCAGCTTGGGTGTTAACTCCTACGAGCAGTACTTC. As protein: CASSLGVNSYEQYF.

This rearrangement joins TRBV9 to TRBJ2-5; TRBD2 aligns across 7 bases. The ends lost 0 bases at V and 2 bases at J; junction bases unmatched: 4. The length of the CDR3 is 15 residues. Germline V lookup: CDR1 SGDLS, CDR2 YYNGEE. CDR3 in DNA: TGTGCCAGCAGCGTAGCGGGAGGACGGCAAGAGACCCAGTACTTC. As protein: CASSVAGGRQETQYF.

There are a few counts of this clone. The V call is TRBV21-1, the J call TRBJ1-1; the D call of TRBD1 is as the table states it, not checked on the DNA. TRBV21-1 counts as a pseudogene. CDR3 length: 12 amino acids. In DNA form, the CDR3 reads TGTGCCAGCGGTCACCCGACAGCTGAAGCTTTCTTT. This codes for CASGHPTAEAFF.

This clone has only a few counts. This CDR3 reads CASSLEGTANTEAFF. The CDR3 DNA reads as TGCGCCAGCAGCTTGGAGGGGACAGCGAACACTGAAGCTTTCTTT. The V gene is TRBV5-1, the J gene TRBJ1-1; 7 bases agree with TRBD1. This CDR3 region has 15 residues. Germline trimming cut 0 bases from V and 1 base from J; bases unmatched to any gene: 3. Germline values: CDR1 SGHRS, CDR2 YFSETQ.

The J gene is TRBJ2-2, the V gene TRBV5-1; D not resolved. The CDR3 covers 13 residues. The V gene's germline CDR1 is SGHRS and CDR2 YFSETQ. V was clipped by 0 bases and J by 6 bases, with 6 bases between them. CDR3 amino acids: CASSLVTPGELFF. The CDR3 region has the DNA TGCGCCAGCAGCTTGGTAACTCCCGGGGAGCTGTTTTTT.

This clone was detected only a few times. The CDR3 bases are TGCGCCAGCAGCTTCGGGACTCATTACAATGAGCAGTTCTTC. Its protein product is CASSFGTHYNEQFF. V gene TRBV5-1 combines with J gene TRBJ2-1; D might be TRBD2 (6 bases). Germline-derived CDR1 and CDR2 are SGHRS and YFSETQ. This CDR3 contains 14 residues. The germline V and J ends were trimmed by 2 bases and 4 bases, with 10 bases remaining between them.

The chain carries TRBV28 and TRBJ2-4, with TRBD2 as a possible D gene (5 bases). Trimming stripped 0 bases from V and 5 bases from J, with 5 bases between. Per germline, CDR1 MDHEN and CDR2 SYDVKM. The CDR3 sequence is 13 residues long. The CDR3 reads CASSLWGENIQYF. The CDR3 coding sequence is TGTGCCAGCAGTTTATGGGGAGAAAACATTCAGTACTTC.

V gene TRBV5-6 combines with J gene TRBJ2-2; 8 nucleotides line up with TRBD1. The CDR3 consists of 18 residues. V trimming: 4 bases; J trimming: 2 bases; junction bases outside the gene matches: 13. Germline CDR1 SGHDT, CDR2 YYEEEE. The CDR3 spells CASSRYMGTGINTGELFF. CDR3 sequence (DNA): TGTGCCAGCAGCAGGTATATGGGGACAGGCATCAACACCGGGGAGCTGTTTTTT.

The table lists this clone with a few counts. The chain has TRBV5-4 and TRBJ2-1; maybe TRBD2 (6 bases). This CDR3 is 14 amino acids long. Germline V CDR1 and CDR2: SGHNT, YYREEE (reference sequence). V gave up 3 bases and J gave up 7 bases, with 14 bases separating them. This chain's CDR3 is CASSSSAGPNEQFF. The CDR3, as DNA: TGTGCCAGCAGCTCCTCGGCGGGACCTAATGAGCAGTTCTTC. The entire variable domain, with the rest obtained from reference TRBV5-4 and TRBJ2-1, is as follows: ETGVTQSPTHLIKTRGQQVTLRCSSQSGHNTVSWYQQALGQGPQFIFQYYREEENGRGNFPPRFSGLQFPNYSSELNVNALELDDSALYLCASSSSAGPNEQFFGPGTRLTVL.

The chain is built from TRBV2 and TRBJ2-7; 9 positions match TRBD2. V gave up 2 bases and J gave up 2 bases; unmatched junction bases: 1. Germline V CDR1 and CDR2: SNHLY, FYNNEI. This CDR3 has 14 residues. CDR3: CASSELAGTYEQYF. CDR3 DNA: TGTGCCAGCAGTGAACTAGCGGGAACCTACGAGCAGTACTTC.

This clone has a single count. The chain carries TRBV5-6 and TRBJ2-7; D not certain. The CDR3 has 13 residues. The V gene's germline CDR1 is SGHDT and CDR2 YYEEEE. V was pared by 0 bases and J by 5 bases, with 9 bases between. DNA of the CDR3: TGTGCCAGCAGCTTGGCCCTGGGCCACGAGCAGTACTTC. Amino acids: CASSLALGHEQYF.

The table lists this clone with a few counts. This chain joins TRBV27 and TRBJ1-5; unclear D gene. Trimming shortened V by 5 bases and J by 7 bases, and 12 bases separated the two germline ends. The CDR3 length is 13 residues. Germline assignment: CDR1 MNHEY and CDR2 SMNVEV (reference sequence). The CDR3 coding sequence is TGTGCCAGCAGTACAGAACTTAGGCAGCCCCAGCATTTT. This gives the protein CASSTELRQPQHF.

This CDR3 is CASSAGIENIQYF. Written as DNA, the CDR3 is TGTGCCAGCAGCGCAGGGATTGAAAACATTCAGTACTTC. This rearrangement joins TRBV9 to TRBJ2-4; D perhaps matches TRBD1 (5 bases). Trimming stripped 3 bases from V and 5 bases from J, with 9 bases between. From germline, CDR1 is SGDLS and CDR2 YYNGEE. This CDR3 is 13 amino acids long.

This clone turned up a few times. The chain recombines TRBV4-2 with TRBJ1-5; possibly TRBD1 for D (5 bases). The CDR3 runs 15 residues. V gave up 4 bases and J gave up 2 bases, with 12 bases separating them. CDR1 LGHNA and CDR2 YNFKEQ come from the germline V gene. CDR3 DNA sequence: TGTGCCAGCAGCCTTGACAGTGGGGGCAATCAGCCCCAGCATTTT. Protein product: CASSLDSGGNQPQHF.